This TCR beta chain comes out of a study of blood T cells in healthy people across ages. Primers used in a second PCR of roughly 7 to 11 cycles were a sample-barcoded 5' primer and a J-beta primer mix. A template-switch adaptor with 12 random nucleotides tagged each cDNA molecule. MiXCR, applied by TCRdb to the 5' RACE reads, yields one record per CDR3 protein. The sample has over 1,500,000 distinct CDR3 sequences; 40% to 55% are singletons. Caucasian, healthy and from Russia, the donors were aged between about 6 and 90. This CDR3 spans 15 amino acids. The V end was cut by 5 bases, the J end by 0 bases, with 14 bases between. The germline V gene encodes CDR1 DFQATT and CDR2 SNEGSKA (reference sequence).

The clonotype originates from a woman aged 35 to 49 in good health. This chain connects TRBV20-1 to TRBJ2-4; D perhaps matches TRBD1 (6 bases). The sample was blood. The CDR3 is CSAPGSDRAKNIQYF. CDR3 DNA: TGCAGTGCTCCGGGGTCGGACAGAGCCAAAAACATTCAGTACTTC.